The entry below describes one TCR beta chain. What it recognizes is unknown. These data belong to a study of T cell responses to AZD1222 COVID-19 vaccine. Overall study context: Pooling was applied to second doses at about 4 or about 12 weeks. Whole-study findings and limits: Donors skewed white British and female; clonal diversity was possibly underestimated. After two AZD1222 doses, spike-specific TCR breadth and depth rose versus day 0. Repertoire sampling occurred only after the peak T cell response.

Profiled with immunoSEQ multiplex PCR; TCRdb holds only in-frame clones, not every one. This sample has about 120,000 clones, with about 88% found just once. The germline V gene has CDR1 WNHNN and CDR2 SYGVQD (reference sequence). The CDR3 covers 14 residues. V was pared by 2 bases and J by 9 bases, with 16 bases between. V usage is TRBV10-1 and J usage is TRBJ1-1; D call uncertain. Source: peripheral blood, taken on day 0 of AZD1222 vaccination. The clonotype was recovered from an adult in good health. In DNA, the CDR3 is TGCGCCAGCAGTGAGAGCGGGGATACAGAGCAAGCTTTCTTT. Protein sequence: CASSESGDTEQAFF.